This record covers a single TCR beta chain. This specimen comes from a study of blood T cell repertoires in COVID-19. The overall study: The analysed material was cDNA or gDNA that came from T cells, B-cell-depleted T cells, or PBMCs.

The CDR3 contains 12 residues. The V gene end was trimmed by 6 bases and the J gene end by 9 bases; junction bases not matched to a gene: 7. Per the original data handling: Reference gene primer amplification gave nucleated cell count estimates. The data were produced by immunoSEQ multiplex PCR, yet TCRdb's version contains in-frame clones alone and is incomplete. For V, J and clone size, that table is used; D and trimming come from the DNA. The sample gives roughly 200,000 clones, around 87% of which show up once; approximately 2.9% is in the top ten. This chain joins TRBV12-3 or TRBV12-4 and TRBJ1-2; 7 nucleotides match TRBD1. The sequenced material came from peripheral blood. This TCR came from a woman under 40 with active or convalescent COVID-19. CDR3 loop: CASSIDRVRYTF. The CDR3 DNA sequence: TGTGCCAGCAGCATCGACAGGGTTCGCTACACCTTC.